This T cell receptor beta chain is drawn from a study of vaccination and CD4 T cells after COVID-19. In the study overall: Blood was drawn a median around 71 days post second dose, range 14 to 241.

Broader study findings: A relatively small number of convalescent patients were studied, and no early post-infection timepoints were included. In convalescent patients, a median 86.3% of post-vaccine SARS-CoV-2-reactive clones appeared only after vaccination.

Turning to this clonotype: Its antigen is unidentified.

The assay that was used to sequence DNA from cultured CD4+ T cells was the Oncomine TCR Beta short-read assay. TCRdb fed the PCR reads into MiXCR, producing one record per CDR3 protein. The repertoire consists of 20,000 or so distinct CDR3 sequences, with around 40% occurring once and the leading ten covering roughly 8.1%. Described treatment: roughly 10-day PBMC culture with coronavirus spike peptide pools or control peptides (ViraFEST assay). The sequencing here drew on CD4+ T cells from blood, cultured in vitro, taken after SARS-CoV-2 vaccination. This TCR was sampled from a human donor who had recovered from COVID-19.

CDR3 sequence (DNA): TGCGCCAGCAGCCAAGAAGCAACCTGGGGGACTGAAGCTTTCTTT. This translates into CASSQEATWGTEAFF. The rearrangement joins TRBV4-3 to TRBJ1-1; weak D call: TRBD1 (5 bases). The ends were cut back, 0 bases at V and 5 bases at J, with 13 bases in the middle. The CDR3 extends over 15 amino acids. Per germline, CDR1 LGHNA and CDR2 YSLEER.